This T cell receptor (beta chain) was retrieved from a study of T cells in Graves' hyperthyroidism and ophthalmopathy. Per the germline V gene, CDR1 is SEHNR and CDR2 is FQNEAQ (reference sequence). Trimming removed 3 bases at V and 0 bases at J, with 8 bases between. The length of the CDR3 is 14 residues. Authors of the study amplified TCR beta CDR3 regions from RNA transcripts. First-round RT-PCR of the TCR CDR3 relied on the HTBI primer set. TCRdb used MiXCR to reprocess the multiplex PCR reads, holding one entry per CDR3 protein. In the table there are roughly 530,000 distinct CDR3 sequences, approximately 17% of which are singletons.

V usage is TRBV7-9 and J usage is TRBJ1-2, with D unclear. Sequencing input: blood. The TCR sequence derives from a woman aged 18-30 years with Graves' ophthalmopathy. CDR3 loop: CASSLGLANYGYTF. The CDR3 DNA reads as TGTGCCAGCAGCTTGGGCCTAGCTAACTATGGCTACACCTTC.